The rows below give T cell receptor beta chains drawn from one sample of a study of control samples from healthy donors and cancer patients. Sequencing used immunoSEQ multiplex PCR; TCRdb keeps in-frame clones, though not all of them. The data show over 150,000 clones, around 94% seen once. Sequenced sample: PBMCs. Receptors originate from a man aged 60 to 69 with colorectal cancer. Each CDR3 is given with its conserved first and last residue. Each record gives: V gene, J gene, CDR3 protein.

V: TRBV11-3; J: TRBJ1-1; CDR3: CASSLDRMSEAFF
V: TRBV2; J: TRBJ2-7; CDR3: CASSSRPPRGGVGEQYF
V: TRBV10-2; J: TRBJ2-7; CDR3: CASRTSGYEQYF
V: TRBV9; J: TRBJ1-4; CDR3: CASSLTGAGPNEKLFF
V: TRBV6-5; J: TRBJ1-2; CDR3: CASQGPGNYGYTF
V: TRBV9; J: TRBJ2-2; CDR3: CASSVVPLQGELFF
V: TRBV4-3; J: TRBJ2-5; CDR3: CASSQGTGAQETQYF
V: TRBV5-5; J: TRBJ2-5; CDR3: CASSRGGAQETQYF
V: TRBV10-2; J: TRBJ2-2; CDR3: CASSGLAGSGELFF
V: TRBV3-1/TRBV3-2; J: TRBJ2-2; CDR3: CASSQARELFF
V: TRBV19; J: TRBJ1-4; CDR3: CASSILQGAANEKLFF
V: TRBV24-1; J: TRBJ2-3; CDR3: CATSTHDETQGGHGTDTQYF
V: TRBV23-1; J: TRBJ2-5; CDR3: CASSQPLSGRIQETQYF
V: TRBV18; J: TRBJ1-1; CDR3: CASSPGQGTEAFF
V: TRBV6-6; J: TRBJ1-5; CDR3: CASSYSQVNQPQHF
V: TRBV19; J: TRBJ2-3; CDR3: CASSIRQATDTQYF
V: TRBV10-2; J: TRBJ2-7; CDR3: CASSATGVEQYF
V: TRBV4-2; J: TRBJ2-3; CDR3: CASGGSTDTQYF
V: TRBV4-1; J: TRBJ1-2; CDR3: CASSQGGQGSGYTF
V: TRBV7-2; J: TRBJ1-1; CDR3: CASSLGTGLNTEAFF
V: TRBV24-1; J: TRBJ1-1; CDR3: CATSDSGTGGTKAFF
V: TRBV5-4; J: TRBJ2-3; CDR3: CASSPVVSGGTDTQYF
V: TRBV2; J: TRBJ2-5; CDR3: CASRGFQGAGETQYF
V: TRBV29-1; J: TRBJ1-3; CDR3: CSVQQHSGNTIYF
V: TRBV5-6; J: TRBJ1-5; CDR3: CASSVGGPNQPQHF
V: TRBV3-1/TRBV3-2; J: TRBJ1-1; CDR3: CASSPRKMNTEAFF
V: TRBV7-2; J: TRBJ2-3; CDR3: CASSLGRGGGTDTQYF
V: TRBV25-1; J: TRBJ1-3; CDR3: CASSGPTAMGNTIYF
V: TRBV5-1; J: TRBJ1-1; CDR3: CASSLVFGQLNTEAFF
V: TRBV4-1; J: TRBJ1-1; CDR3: CASSQDQGQTTEAFF
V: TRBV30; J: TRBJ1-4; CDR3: CAWSEIATNEKLFF
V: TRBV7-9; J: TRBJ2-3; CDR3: CASSLEAGAPTDTQYF
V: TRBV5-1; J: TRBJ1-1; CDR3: CASSLWGQGTEAFF
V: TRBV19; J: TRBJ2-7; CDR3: CASRGPSHYEQYF
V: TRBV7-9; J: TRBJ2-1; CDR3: CASNPRAGDGEQFF
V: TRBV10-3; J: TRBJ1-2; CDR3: CAISDTAKDYGYTF
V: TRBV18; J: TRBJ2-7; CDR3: CASSPNDRGKSYEQYF
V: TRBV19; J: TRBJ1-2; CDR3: CASSIDSDYGYTF
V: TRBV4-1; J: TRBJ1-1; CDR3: CASSREGVGTEAFF
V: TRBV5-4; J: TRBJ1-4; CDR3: CASSLQGYEKLFF
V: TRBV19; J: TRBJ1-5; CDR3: CASSRLQGKNQPQHF
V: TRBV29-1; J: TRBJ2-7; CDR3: CSVEGLAGFSYEQYF
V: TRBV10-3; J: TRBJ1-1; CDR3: CAIRRREGDTEAFF
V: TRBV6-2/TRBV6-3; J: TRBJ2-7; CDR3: CASIPLGGTSYEQYF
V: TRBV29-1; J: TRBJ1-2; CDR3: CSAGEGMNGYTF
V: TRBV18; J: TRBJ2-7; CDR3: CASSPPDRDSYEQYF
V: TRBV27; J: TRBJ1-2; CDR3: CASKIPGQNYGYTF